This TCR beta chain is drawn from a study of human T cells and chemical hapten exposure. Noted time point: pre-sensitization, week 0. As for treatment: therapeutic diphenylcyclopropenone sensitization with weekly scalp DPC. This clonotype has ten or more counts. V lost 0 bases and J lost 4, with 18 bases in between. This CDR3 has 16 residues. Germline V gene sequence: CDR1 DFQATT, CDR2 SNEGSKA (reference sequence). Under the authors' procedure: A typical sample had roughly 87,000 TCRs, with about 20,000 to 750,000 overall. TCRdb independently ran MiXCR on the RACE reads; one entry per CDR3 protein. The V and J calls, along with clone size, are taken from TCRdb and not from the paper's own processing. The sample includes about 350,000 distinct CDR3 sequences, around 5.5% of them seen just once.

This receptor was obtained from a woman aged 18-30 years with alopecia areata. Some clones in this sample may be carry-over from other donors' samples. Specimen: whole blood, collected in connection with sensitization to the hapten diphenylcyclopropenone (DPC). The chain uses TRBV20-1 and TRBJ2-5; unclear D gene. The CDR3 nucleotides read TGCAGTGCTAGAGATCGGGCCGCCCCCCCCGTAGAGACCCAGTACTTC. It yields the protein CSARDRAAPPVETQYF.